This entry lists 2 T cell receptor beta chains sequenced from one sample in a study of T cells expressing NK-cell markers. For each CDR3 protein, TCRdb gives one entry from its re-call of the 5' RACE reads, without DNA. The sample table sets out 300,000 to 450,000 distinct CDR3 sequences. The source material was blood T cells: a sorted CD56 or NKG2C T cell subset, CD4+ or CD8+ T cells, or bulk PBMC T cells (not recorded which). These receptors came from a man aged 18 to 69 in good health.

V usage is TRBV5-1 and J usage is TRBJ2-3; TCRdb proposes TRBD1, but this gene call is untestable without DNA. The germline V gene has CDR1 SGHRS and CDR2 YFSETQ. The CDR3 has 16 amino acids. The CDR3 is CASSGQSGGGTDTQYF.

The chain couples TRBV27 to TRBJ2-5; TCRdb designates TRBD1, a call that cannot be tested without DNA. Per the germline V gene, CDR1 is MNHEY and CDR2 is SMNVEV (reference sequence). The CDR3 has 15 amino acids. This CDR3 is CASRGLGAGQETQYF.